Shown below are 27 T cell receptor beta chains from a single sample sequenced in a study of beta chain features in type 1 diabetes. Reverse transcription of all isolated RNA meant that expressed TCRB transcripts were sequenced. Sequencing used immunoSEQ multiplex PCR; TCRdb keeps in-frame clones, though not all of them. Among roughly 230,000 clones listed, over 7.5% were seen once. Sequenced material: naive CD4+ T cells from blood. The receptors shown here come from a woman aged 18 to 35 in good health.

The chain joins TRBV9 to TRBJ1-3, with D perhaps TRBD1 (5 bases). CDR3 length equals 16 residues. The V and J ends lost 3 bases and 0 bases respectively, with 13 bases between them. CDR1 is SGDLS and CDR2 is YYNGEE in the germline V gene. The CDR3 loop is CASSAWSGGSGNTIYF. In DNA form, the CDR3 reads TGTGCCAGCAGCGCGTGGTCGGGGGGCTCTGGAAACACCATATATTTT.

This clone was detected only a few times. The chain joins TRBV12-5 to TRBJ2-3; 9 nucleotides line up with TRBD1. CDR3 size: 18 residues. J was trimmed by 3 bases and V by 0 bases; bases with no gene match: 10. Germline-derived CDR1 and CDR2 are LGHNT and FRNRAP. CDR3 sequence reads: CASGLVPGTGQWTDTQYF. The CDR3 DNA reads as TGTGCTAGTGGTTTGGTACCCGGGACAGGGCAGTGGACAGATACGCAGTATTTT.

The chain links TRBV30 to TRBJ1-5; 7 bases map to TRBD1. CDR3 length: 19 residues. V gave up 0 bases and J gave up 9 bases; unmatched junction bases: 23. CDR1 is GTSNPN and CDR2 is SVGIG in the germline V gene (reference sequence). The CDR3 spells CAWSVTDTGAVNGVAPQHF. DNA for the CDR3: TGTGCCTGGAGTGTTACCGATACAGGGGCTGTTAACGGTGTGGCGCCCCAGCATTTT.

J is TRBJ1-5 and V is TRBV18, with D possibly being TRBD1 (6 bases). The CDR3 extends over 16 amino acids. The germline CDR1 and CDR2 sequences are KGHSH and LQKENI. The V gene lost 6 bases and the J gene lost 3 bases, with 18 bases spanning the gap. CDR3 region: CASSANGGADNQPQHF. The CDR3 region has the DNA TGTGCCAGCTCCGCCAACGGGGGGGCGGACAATCAGCCCCAGCATTTT.

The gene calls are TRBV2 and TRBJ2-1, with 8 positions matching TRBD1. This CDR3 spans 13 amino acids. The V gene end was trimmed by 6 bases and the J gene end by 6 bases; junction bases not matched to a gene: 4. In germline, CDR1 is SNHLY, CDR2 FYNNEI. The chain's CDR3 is CASSGQGFNEQFF. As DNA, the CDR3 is TGTGCCAGCAGCGGACAGGGTTTCAATGAGCAGTTCTTC.

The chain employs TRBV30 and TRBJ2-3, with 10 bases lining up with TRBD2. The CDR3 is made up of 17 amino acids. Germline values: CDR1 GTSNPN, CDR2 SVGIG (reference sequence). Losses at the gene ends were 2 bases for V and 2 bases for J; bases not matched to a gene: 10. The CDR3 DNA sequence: TGTGCCTGGAGTTCAACTCGGACTAGCGGCTTCACAGATACGCAGTATTTT. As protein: CAWSSTRTSGFTDTQYF.

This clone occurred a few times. The CDR3 sequence is CATLQGDTYGYTF. In DNA form, the CDR3 reads TGTGCCACCTTACAAGGGGATACCTATGGCTACACCTTC. The rearrangement joins TRBV2 to TRBJ1-2, with a possible D match to TRBD1 (5 bases). Germline CDR1 SNHLY, CDR2 FYNNEI. This CDR3 is 13 amino acids long. The ends were cut back, 10 bases at V and 4 bases at J, with 16 bases in the middle.

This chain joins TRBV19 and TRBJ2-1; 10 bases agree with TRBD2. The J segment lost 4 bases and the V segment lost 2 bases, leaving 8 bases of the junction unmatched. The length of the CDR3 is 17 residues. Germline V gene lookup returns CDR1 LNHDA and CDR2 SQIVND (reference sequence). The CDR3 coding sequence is TGTGCCAGTAGTATATGGGCTAGCGGGAGACAATACAATGAGCAGTTCTTC. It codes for CASSIWASGRQYNEQFF.

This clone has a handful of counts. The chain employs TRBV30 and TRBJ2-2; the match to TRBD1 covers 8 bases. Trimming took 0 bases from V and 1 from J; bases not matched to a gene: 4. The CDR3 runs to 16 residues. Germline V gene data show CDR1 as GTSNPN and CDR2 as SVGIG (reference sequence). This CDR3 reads CAWSVRGTGNTGELFF. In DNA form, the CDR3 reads TGTGCCTGGAGTGTACGGGGGACAGGGAACACCGGGGAGCTGTTTTTT.

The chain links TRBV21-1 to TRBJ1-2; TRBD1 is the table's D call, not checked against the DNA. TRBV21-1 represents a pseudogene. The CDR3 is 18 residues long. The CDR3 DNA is TGTGCCAGCAGCAAAGGGGGGGGACCAACACAGGGGGCAGATGGCTACACCTTC. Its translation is CASSKGGGPTQGADGYTF.

The CDR3 region has the DNA TGTGCCAGCAGTGGGTTGACAGGGGGCAATCAGCCCCAGCATTTT. It encodes CASSGLTGGNQPQHF. The rearrangement links TRBV6-1 to TRBJ1-5; 8 bases map to TRBD1. Trimming removed 4 bases from V and 2 bases from J; junction bases left unmatched: 4. Germline CDR1 reads MNHNS; CDR2 reads SASEGT. There are 15 residues in the CDR3.

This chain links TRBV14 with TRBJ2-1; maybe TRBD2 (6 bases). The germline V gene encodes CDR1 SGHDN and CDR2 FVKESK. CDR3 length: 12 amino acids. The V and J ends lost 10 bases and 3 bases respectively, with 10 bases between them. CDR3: CATSGVYNEQFF. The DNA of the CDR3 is TGTGCCACGTCGGGAGTCTACAATGAGCAGTTCTTC.

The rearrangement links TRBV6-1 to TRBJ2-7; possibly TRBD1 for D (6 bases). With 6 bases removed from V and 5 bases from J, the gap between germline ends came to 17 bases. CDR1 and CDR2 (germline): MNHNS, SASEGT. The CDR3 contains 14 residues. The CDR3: CASSEIRGNHEQYF. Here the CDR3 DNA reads TGTGCCAGCAGCGAGATCAGGGGCAACCACGAGCAGTACTTC.

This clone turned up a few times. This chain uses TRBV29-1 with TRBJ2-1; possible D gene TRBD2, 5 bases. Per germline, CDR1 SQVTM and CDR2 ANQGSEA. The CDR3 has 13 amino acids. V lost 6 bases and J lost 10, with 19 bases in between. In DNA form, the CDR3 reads TGCAGCGTGGCCCCCAGGAGGTCAAACGAGCAGTTCTTC. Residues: CSVAPRRSNEQFF.

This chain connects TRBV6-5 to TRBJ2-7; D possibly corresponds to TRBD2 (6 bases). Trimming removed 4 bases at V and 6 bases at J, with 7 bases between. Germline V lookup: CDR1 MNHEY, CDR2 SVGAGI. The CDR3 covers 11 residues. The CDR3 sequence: CASSSGVEQYF. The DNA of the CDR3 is TGTGCCAGCAGTTCGGGGGTCGAGCAGTACTTC.

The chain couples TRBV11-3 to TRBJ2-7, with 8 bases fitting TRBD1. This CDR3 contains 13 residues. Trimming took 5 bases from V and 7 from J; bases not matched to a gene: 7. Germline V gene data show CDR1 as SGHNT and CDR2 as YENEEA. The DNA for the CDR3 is TGTGCCAGCAGCCTCCAGGGGGCGAGGGAGCAGTACTTC. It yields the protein CASSLQGAREQYF.

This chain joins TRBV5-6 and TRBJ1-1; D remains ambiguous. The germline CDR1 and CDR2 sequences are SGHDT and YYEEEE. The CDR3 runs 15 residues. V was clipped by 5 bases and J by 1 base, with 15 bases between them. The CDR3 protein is CASRSQAVGNTEAFF. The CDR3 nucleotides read TGTGCCAGCAGATCGCAAGCGGTCGGGAACACTGAAGCTTTCTTT.

The CDR3 coding sequence is TGTGCCTGGAGTGAGGCAGCGGGAAGCTCCGAGCAGTACTTC. Translating gives CAWSEAAGSSEQYF. The gene calls are TRBV30 and TRBJ2-7, with TRBD2 identical over 7 bases. Trimming removed 1 base from V and 6 bases from J; junction bases left unmatched: 9. Germline CDR1 reads GTSNPN; CDR2 reads SVGIG (reference sequence). This CDR3 is built from 14 residues.

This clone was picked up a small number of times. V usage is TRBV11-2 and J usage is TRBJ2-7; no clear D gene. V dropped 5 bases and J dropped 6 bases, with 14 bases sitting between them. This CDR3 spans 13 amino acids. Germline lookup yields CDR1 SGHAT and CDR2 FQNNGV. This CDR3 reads CASSDILPPEQYF. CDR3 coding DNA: TGTGCCAGCAGCGACATACTTCCCCCCGAGCAGTACTTC.

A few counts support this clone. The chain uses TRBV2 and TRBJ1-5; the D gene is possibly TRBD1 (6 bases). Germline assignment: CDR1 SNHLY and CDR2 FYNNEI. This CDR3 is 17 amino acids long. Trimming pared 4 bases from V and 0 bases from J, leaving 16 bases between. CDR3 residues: CASSVDSERFSNQPQHF. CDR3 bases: TGTGCCAGCAGTGTGGACAGCGAAAGGTTTAGCAATCAGCCCCAGCATTTT.

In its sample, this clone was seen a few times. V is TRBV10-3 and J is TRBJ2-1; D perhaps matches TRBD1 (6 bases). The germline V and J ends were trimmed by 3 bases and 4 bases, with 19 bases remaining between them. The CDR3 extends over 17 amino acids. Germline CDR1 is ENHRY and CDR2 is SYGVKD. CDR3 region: CAISESIQGSMYNEQFF. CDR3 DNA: TGTGCCATCAGTGAATCCATACAGGGATCTATGTACAATGAGCAGTTCTTC.

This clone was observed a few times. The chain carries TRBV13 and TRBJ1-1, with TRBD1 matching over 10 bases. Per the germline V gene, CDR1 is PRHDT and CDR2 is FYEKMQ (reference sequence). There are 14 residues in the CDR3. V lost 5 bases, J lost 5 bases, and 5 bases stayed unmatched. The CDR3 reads CASSRTGGSTEAFF. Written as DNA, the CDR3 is TGTGCCAGCAGCAGGACAGGGGGGTCGACTGAAGCTTTCTTT. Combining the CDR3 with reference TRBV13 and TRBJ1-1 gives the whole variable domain AAGVIQSPRHLIKEKRETATLKCYPIPRHDTVYWYQQGPGQDPQFLISFYEKMQSDKGSIPDRFSAQQFSDYHSELNMSSLELGDSALYFCASSRTGGSTEAFFGQGTRLTVV.

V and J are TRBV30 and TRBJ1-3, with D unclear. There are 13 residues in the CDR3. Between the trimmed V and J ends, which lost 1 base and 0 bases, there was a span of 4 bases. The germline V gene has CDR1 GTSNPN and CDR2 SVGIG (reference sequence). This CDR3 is CAWSAHSGNTIYF. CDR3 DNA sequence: TGTGCCTGGAGTGCCCACTCTGGAAACACCATATATTTT.

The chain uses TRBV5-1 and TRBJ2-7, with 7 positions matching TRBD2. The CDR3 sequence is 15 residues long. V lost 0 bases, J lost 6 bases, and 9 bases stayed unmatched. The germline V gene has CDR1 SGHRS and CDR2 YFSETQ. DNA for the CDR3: TGCGCCAGCAGCTTGGTTACGGCGGGAGACGGCGAGCAGTACTTC. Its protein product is CASSLVTAGDGEQYF.

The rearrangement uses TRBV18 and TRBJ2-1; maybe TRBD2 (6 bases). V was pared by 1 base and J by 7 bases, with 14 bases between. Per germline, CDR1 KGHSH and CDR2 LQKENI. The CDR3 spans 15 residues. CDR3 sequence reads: CASSPLAGTQNEQFF. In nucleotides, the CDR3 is TGTGCCAGCTCACCACTTGCGGGAACCCAGAATGAGCAGTTCTTC.

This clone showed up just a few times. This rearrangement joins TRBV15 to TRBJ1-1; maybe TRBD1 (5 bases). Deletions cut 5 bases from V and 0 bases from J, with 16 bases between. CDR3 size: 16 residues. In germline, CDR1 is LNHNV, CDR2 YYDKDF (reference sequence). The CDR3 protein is CATSLGRGNLNTEAFF. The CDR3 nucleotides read TGTGCCACCAGCTTGGGGAGGGGAAACCTGAACACTGAAGCTTTCTTT.

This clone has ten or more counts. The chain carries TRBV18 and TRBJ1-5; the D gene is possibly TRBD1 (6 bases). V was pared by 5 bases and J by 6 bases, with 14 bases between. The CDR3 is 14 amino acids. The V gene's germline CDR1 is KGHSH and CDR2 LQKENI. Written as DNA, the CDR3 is TGTGCCAGCTCAGCAACAGGGATTAGTCAGCCCCAGCATTTT. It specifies CASSATGISQPQHF.